A single sample is the source of the 22 T cell receptor beta chains below, sequenced in a study of T cell responses to AZD1222 COVID-19 vaccine. TCRdb keeps only in-frame clones here, not all; method: immunoSEQ multiplex PCR. The table has 150,000 or so clones, about 89% seen once. The source material was peripheral blood, sampled 28 days after the second AZD1222 dose. These receptors were collected from an adult who received the AZD1222 COVID-19 vaccine.

Only one count was recorded for this clone. One junction end disagrees with the germline gene, perhaps due to a read error. CDR3 nucleotides: TGTGCCAGCAGCGTAGGGCAGGTGGTCACTGAAGCTTTCTTT. Protein product: CASSVGQVVTEAFF. The chain combines TRBV13 with TRBJ1-1; D gene uncertain. CDR3 length equals 14 residues. CDR1 and CDR2 (germline): PRHDT, FYEKMQ (reference sequence).

The chain uses TRBV5-6 and TRBJ1-2, with unresolved D. Trimming shortened V by 0 bases and J by 8 bases, and 11 bases separated the two germline ends. The CDR3 contains 13 residues. Per the germline V gene, CDR1 is SGHDT and CDR2 is YYEEEE. DNA for the CDR3: TGTGCCAGCAGCTTGGTAGCTGGGGTAGGCTACACCTTC. It encodes CASSLVAGVGYTF. The full variable domain, rest sourced from reference TRBV5-6 and TRBJ1-2, is DAGVTQSPTHLIKTRGQQVTLRCSPKSGHDTVSWYQQALGQGPQFIFQYYEEEERQRGNFPDRFSGHQFPNYSSELNVNALLLGDSALYLCASSLVAGVGYTFGSGTRLTVV.

The V and J genes are TRBV6-5 and TRBJ1-6; no firm D call. This CDR3 is built from 15 residues. CDR1 is MNHEY, CDR2 SVGAGI, per germline. V lost 1 base to trimming and J lost 5 bases, with 9 bases between them. CDR3: CASSYFRQNNSPLHF. The CDR3 bases are TGTGCCAGCAGTTACTTTCGCCAGAATAATTCACCCCTCCACTTT.

The gene calls are TRBV6-5 and TRBJ2-1; TRBD1 aligns across 12 bases. Germline CDR1 is MNHEY and CDR2 is SVGAGI. The trim removed 0 bases at V and 9 bases at J, leaving 3 bases unmatched. The CDR3 consists of 15 residues. Here the CDR3 reads CASSYSGQGAPEQFF. CDR3 DNA sequence: TGTGCCAGCAGTTACTCGGGACAGGGGGCGCCTGAGCAGTTCTTC.

The J gene is TRBJ1-5, the V gene TRBV5-6, with a possible D match to TRBD1 (5 bases). Germline-derived CDR1 and CDR2 are SGHDT and YYEEEE. The CDR3 covers 13 residues. Trimming left V 0 bases short and J 6 bases short, with 7 bases between. The CDR3 protein is CASSLARVQPQHF. The CDR3, as DNA: TGTGCCAGCAGCTTGGCCAGGGTTCAGCCCCAGCATTTT.

The chain carries TRBV7-2 and TRBJ2-7, with 9 bases fitting TRBD2. This CDR3 has 15 residues. Germline CDR1 reads SGHTA; CDR2 reads FQGNSA. V lost 5 bases to trimming and J lost 1 base; unmatched junction nucleotides: 6. The CDR3 loop reads CASSPPLAGSYEQYF. The CDR3 DNA reads TGTGCCAGCAGCCCCCCCCTAGCGGGGTCCTACGAGCAGTACTTC.

This clone occurred a few times. The CDR3 DNA reads as TGCGCCAGCACCCCCGAGGGGAGCACAGATACGCAGTATTTT. Translated: CASTPEGSTDTQYF. The J gene is TRBJ2-3, the V gene TRBV5-1; D may correspond to TRBD1 or TRBD2 (5 bases each). Germline V lookup: CDR1 SGHRS, CDR2 YFSETQ. The CDR3 loop spans 14 amino acids. Trimming took off 6 bases at V and 0 bases at J, with 11 bases between the two ends.

V and J are TRBV10-3 and TRBJ2-1; 9 bases map to TRBD2. The CDR3 spans 15 residues. CDR1 ENHRY and CDR2 SYGVKD come from the germline V gene. The junction had 2 bases not matched to a gene; V was cut back by 4 bases and J by 1 base. CDR3 residues: CAISGSGGSYNEQFF. The CDR3 DNA reads as TGTGCCATCAGTGGAAGCGGGGGGTCCTACAATGAGCAGTTCTTC.

V usage is TRBV20-1 and J usage is TRBJ2-2; D gene ambiguous. Germline-derived CDR1 and CDR2 are DFQATT and SNEGSKA (reference sequence). Between the trimmed V and J ends, which lost 3 bases and 0 bases, there was a span of 8 bases. The CDR3 loop spans 14 amino acids. The CDR3 protein is CSASRQPNTGELFF. Written as DNA, the CDR3 is TGCAGTGCTAGTCGGCAACCGAACACCGGGGAGCTGTTTTTT.

V and J are TRBV4-1 and TRBJ2-7, with D hard to call. Deletions cut 4 bases from V and 0 bases from J, with 10 bases between. The CDR3 consists of 14 residues. Germline V gene data show CDR1 as MGHRA and CDR2 as YSYEKL. CDR3: CASSPRGRSYEQYF. The CDR3 DNA follows: TGCGCCAGCAGCCCCCGAGGCCGCTCCTACGAGCAGTACTTC.

The rearrangement uses TRBV24-1 and TRBJ2-1, with 10 bases lining up with TRBD2. Germline lookup yields CDR1 KGHDR and CDR2 SFDVKD. CDR3 size: 16 residues. V lost 4 bases, J lost 7 bases, and 9 bases stayed unmatched. The CDR3 here is CATSEPLAGAKNEQFF. In nucleotides, the CDR3 is TGTGCCACCAGTGAGCCGCTAGCGGGAGCGAAGAATGAGCAGTTCTTC.

The chain joins TRBV12-3 or TRBV12-4 to TRBJ1-6; D unclear. CDR3 size: 13 residues. Trimming stripped 5 bases from V and 10 bases from J, with 12 bases between. The CDR3 spells CASSLTDLSPLHF. The CDR3 coding sequence is TGTGCCAGCAGTCTGACGGACTTATCACCCCTCCACTTT.

The V gene is TRBV6-5, the J gene TRBJ1-2; 9 bases fit TRBD1. Germline lookup yields CDR1 MNHEY and CDR2 SVGAGI. The CDR3 consists of 13 residues. J lost 2 bases, V lost 10 bases, and 5 bases had no gene match. CDR3 DNA sequence: TGTGCCAACTCCGGGACAGGGAACTATGGCTACACCTTC. This translates into CANSGTGNYGYTF.

The gene calls are TRBV9 and TRBJ1-6; D is undetermined. Germline-derived CDR1 and CDR2 are SGDLS and YYNGEE. The length of the CDR3 is 12 residues. V lost 4 bases and J lost 12, with 11 bases in between. Here the CDR3 reads CASSTPAVPLHF. For the CDR3, the DNA is TGTGCCAGCAGCACCCCCGCTGTACCCCTCCACTTT.

The chain has TRBV7-9 and TRBJ2-5, with D possibly TRBD2 on 6 matching bases. V lost 0 bases and J lost 5, with 16 bases in between. CDR1 is SEHNR and CDR2 is FQNEAQ in the germline V gene (reference sequence). CDR3 length: 16 residues. Written as DNA, the CDR3 is TGTGCCAGCAGCTTAGCCACTGGGGGGTCCAAGGAGACCCAGTACTTC. Translation: CASSLATGGSKETQYF.

DNA of the CDR3: TGCGCCAGCAGCGTATCCGGGACTAGCGTTGCTGAGCAGTTCTTC. Amino acid sequence: CASSVSGTSVAEQFF. The rearrangement uses TRBV5-1 and TRBJ2-1; 10 positions agree with TRBD2. CDR3 length equals 15 residues. The germline V gene has CDR1 SGHRS and CDR2 YFSETQ. The junction had 10 bases not matched to a gene; V was cut back by 4 bases and J by 9 bases.

This sequence joins TRBV11-2 and TRBJ1-3, with D tentatively TRBD1 (6 bases). Germline CDR1 and CDR2: SGHAT and FQNNGV. The CDR3 is 15 residues long. V lost 4 bases, J lost 0 bases, and 10 bases lay in between. CDR3 region: CASSSRTVSGNTIYF. The CDR3 bases are TGTGCCAGCAGCTCCCGGACAGTCTCTGGAAACACCATATATTTT. The full variable domain, rest sourced from reference TRBV11-2 and TRBJ1-3, is EAGVAQSPRYKIIEKRQSVAFWCNPISGHATLYWYQQILGQGPKLLIQFQNNGVVDDSQLPKDRFSAERLKGVDSTLKIQPAKLEDSAVYLCASSSRTVSGNTIYFGEGSWLTVV.

J is TRBJ2-2 and V is TRBV12-5; possible D gene TRBD1, 6 bases. Germline loops: CDR1 LGHNT, CDR2 FRNRAP. V lost 6 bases and J 5 bases, leaving 13 bases between the germline ends. This CDR3 is 14 amino acids long. For the CDR3, the DNA is TGTGCTAGTGGCCGGACAGTGACGACCGGGGAGCTGTTTTTT. Amino acid sequence: CASGRTVTTGELFF. Full variable domain (remainder filled in from reference TRBV12-5 and TRBJ2-2): DARVTQTPRHKVTEMGQEVTMRCQPILGHNTVFWYRQTMMQGLELLAYFRNRAPLDDSGMPKDRFSAEMPDATLATLKIQPSEPRDSAVYFCASGRTVTTGELFFGEGSRLTVL.

In its sample, this clone was seen a few times. In nucleotides, the CDR3 is TGTGCCGACTATGGAGGGGAGGACACTGAAGCTTTCTTT. Its translation: CADYGGEDTEAFF. The chain recombines TRBV2 with TRBJ1-1, with D tentatively TRBD1 (5 bases). The ends were cut back, 11 bases at V and 3 bases at J, with 16 bases in the middle. This CDR3 has 13 amino acids. The germline CDR1 and CDR2 sequences are SNHLY and FYNNEI.

The CDR3: CASSVVGSRNTEAFF. In DNA form, the CDR3 reads TGTGCCAGCAGCGTAGTGGGCAGTAGGAACACTGAAGCTTTCTTT. The chain joins TRBV9 to TRBJ1-1, with D uncertain. The CDR3 length is 15 residues. Trimming took 0 bases from V and 1 from J, leaving 10 bases between them. Germline CDR1 reads SGDLS; CDR2 reads YYNGEE.

This chain uses TRBV19 with TRBJ1-5; a weak D match, TRBD1 (6 bases). CDR3 length equals 13 residues. V dropped 5 bases and J dropped 5 bases, with 10 bases sitting between them. The germline gives CDR1 LNHDA, CDR2 SQIVND (reference sequence). This CDR3 reads CASSVYRDQPQHF. The DNA for the CDR3 is TGTGCCAGTAGTGTCTACAGGGATCAGCCCCAGCATTTT.

The rearrangement joins TRBV3-1 (or the pseudogene TRBV3-2) to TRBJ2-7; maybe TRBD1 (6 bases). Germline-derived CDR1 and CDR2 are LGHDT and YNNKEL (reference sequence). The CDR3 has 16 amino acids. V lost 3 bases, J lost 0 bases, and 15 bases lay in between. CDR3 residues: CASSHPTGPSSYEQYF. Here the CDR3 DNA reads TGTGCCAGCAGCCACCCGACAGGTCCCTCCTCCTACGAGCAGTACTTC.